This T cell receptor (beta chain) is from a study of shared clonotypes between healthy human individuals. The assay ran at deep level. Some clones are missing from TCRdb's copy, which holds only in-frame ones; the method was immunoSEQ multiplex PCR. The data show about 1 million clones, with roughly 80% seen just once and about 1.5% held by the top ten. CDR3 length: 16 residues. Trimming removed 3 bases from V and 5 bases from J, with 18 bases in between. Per the germline V gene, CDR1 is KGHSH and CDR2 is LQKENI. The source of this sequence is a young man in good health. Material for sequencing was memory CD4+ T cells sorted from blood. As to subset: CD45RA-negative fraction. The J gene is TRBJ2-3, the V gene TRBV18; D tentatively fits TRBD1 or TRBD2 (5 bases each). In DNA, the CDR3 is TGTGCCAGCTCACCTTCAACTGGTTGGGGGAAAGATACGCAGTATTTT. It codes for CASSPSTGWGKDTQYF.